These 6 T cell receptor beta chains were sequenced from one sample in a study of blood T cell repertoires in COVID-19 (dated by TCRdb to about 2020). The library was made by the immunoSEQ multiplex PCR assay. The table was pulled from immuneACCESS by TCRdb, which kept in-frame rearrangements only. Such tables lose some clones; where checked, under half of the loss comes from unresolved V genes, and the rest has no known cause. The sample table contains 45,000 to 50,000 clones; only one count was recorded for roughly four fifths of them. The ten biggest clones cover 6.5% to 9% of the sample. The sample consisted of peripheral blood. Source of these receptors: a man aged 55 to 70 with active COVID-19.

This clone was recorded once. This chain uses TRBV28 with TRBJ1-2, with D unresolved. V was trimmed by 6 bases and J by 4 bases, leaving 9 bases between them. From germline, CDR1 is MDHEN and CDR2 SYDVKM. The CDR3 consists of 12 residues. CDR3 in DNA: TGTGCCAGCAGCCCAGGTTCCTATGGCTACACCTTC. It translates to CASSPGSYGYTF.

The sample holds one count of this clone. Sequence at one end of the junction differs from germline and may be a read error. V gene TRBV29-1 combines with J gene TRBJ2-7; 9 nucleotides align to TRBD2. This CDR3 region has 15 residues. The germline V gene has CDR1 SQVTM and CDR2 ANQGSEA. Here the CDR3 reads CRVETAGGSSYEQYF. In DNA form, the CDR3 reads TGCCGCGTTGAAACGGCGGGGGGGAGCTCCTACGAGCAGTACTTC.

The chain links TRBV6-2 or TRBV6-3 to TRBJ1-1; D is perhaps TRBD1 (5 bases). V lost 2 bases to trimming and J lost 5 bases, with 6 bases between them. The germline V gene has CDR1 MNHEY and CDR2 SVGEGT. This CDR3 region has 12 residues. Here the CDR3 reads CASSYAGTEAFF. The DNA of the CDR3 is TGTGCCAGCAGTTACGCAGGGACTGAAGCTTTCTTT.

V gene TRBV4-1 combines with J gene TRBJ2-5, with 7 bases matching TRBD2. The trim removed 4 bases at V and 13 bases at J, leaving 9 bases unmatched. This CDR3 is built from 12 residues. Germline-derived CDR1 and CDR2 are MGHRA and YSYEKL. The CDR3 nucleotides read TGCGCCAGCAGCCCGAACGGCGGGAGTAGGTACTTC. It specifies CASSPNGGSRYF.

This chain joins TRBV28 and TRBJ2-1; 10 positions match TRBD2. Germline CDR1 and CDR2: MDHEN and SYDVKM. V trimming: 3 bases; J trimming: 6 bases; junction bases outside the gene matches: 11. This CDR3 has 17 residues. As DNA, the CDR3 is TGTGCCAGCAGTTTGCGGCTAGCGGGAGTTAGGGGCAATGAGCAGTTCTTC. It translates to CASSLRLAGVRGNEQFF.

The V and J genes are TRBV3-1 (or the pseudogene TRBV3-2) and TRBJ2-3, with 14 bases lining up with TRBD2. CDR3 size: 19 residues. Germline V lookup: CDR1 LGHDT, CDR2 YNNKEL (reference sequence). Unmatched junction bases numbered 11, after V lost 3 bases and J lost 3 bases. The CDR3 is CASSQPSGTSGRRTDTQYF. DNA for the CDR3: TGTGCCAGCAGCCAGCCTTCCGGGACTAGCGGGAGACGTACAGATACGCAGTATTTT.